One and the same sample provided the 5 T cell receptor beta chains below, sequenced in a study of T cells in Graves' hyperthyroidism and ophthalmopathy (dated by TCRdb to the late 2010s). The library was built by means of multiplex PCR. The sample was run on an Illumina HiSeq 2000. The TCR beta CDR3 regions were amplified from RNA transcripts. The TCR CDR3 was subjected to a first round of RT-PCR using the HTBI primer set and the Qiagen OneStep RT-PCR kit. TCRdb handled the public reads itself, with Q25 trimming in fastp and clone calling in MiXCR, and kept productive beta chains. CDR3 protein duplicates are merged, each entry listing the most common genes and DNA. Recorded for this sample are 500,000 to 750,000 distinct CDR3 sequences; about 43% of them occurred a single time. About 8.3% of the sample rests with the top ten. The sample comprised peripheral blood or thyroid tissue (not recorded which). Receptor source: a woman aged 18-29 years with Graves' hyperthyroidism.

This clonotype was seen ten or more times. The chain uses TRBV20-1 and TRBJ2-7, with 8 bases aligning to TRBD1. V gave up 5 bases and J gave up 3 bases; unmatched junction bases: 12. The CDR3 totals 15 residues. The V gene's germline CDR1 is DFQATT and CDR2 SNEGSKA (reference sequence). CDR3: CSAAPGTGFGYEQYF. The DNA for the CDR3 is TGCAGTGCTGCACCAGGGACAGGCTTTGGCTACGAGCAGTACTTC.

The CDR3 reads CASSNGLARELFF. DNA of the CDR3: TGTGCCAGCAGCAACGGACTAGCTAGGGAGCTGTTTTTT. The chain couples TRBV7-2 to TRBJ2-2; 8 bases map to TRBD2. The CDR3 sequence is 13 residues long. CDR1 and CDR2 (germline): SGHTA, FQGNSA. Trimming removed 5 bases from V and 9 bases from J; junction bases left unmatched: 5.

V usage is TRBV20-1 and J usage is TRBJ2-1, with 9 bases that match TRBD2. This CDR3 is 15 amino acids long. Trimming at V came to 1 base and at J to 8 bases, leaving 9 bases not matched to a gene. Germline values: CDR1 DFQATT, CDR2 SNEGSKA (reference sequence). The CDR3 DNA follows: TGCAGTGCTAGAGTTCTGGCGGGAGGGCCGTATGAGCAGTTCTTC. It is translated as CSARVLAGGPYEQFF.

This chain connects TRBV24-1 to TRBJ2-3; TRBD2 matches 11 bases. The CDR3 has 18 amino acids. CDR1 and CDR2 (germline): KGHDR, SFDVKD. J gave up 2 bases and V 5 bases, and 11 bases lay outside the gene matches. CDR3 residues: CATSGASATSGTTDTQYF. The CDR3, as DNA: TGTGCCACCAGTGGAGCCTCCGCGACTAGCGGGACCACAGATACGCAGTATTTT.

This clonotype has just a few counts. The chain links TRBV5-1 to TRBJ1-2, with 11 bases that match TRBD1. With V trimmed by 4 bases and J by 5 bases, 10 bases remained unmatched. The V gene's germline CDR1 is SGHRS and CDR2 YFSETQ. The CDR3 has 16 amino acids. Here the CDR3 DNA reads TGCGCCAGCAGCACTGGACAGGGGGCGGCTCTTTATGGCTACACCTTC. Translated, it gives CASSTGQGAALYGYTF.